This T cell receptor beta chain was sequenced in a study of T cells after yellow fever vaccination (dated by TCRdb to the late 2010s). Concerning the study at large: Libraries from fractions with low cell numbers were prepared with the SMART-Seq v4 Ultra Low Input RNA kit. Two healthy male donors, one aged 18 to 29 and one aged 30 to 40 years, made up the cohort. To follow T-cell clones before and after both primary and booster YFV17D yellow fever vaccination, bulk TCR alpha and beta repertoires underwent longitudinal sequencing. Bulk PBMC replicates and cell subsets were isolated from blood drawn at multiple timepoints before and after both primary and secondary immunization. The research as a whole found: Because abundant contaminating clonotypes from the bulk population could be contained in FACS-sorted repertoires, computational filtering was required. Most clones expanded after primary vaccination were re-detected after the booster (approximately 95% of CD4 and approximately 88% of CD8), suggesting broad memory maintenance. Only two donors were included in the study, so the extent to which the findings can be generalized is limited. Compared with the primary T-cell response, the secondary T-cell response was faster but weaker, reaching its peak on day 5 rather than on day 15. A small fraction of clonotypes appeared in both the CD4 and CD8 compartments, likely as a result of convergent recombination.

TCR cDNA was synthesized by 5'RACE template switching, through which a universal primer site and unique molecular identifiers were introduced. cDNA synthesis was primed from both the TCR alpha and TCR beta constant segments. Libraries were amplified in two PCR steps, with sample barcodes and sequencing adapters added in the second step. Sequencing of libraries was done on Illumina HiSeq 2500 (2x100 bp) or NovaSeq (2x150 bp). Turning to the authors' computational methods: MIGEC was used to demultiplex reads and collapse the reads into UMI consensus sequences, and MiXCR was used for V(D)J alignment. Using edgeR on replicate PBMC samples, clonotypes were called vaccine-responding if FDR was below 0.01 and the log2 fold change was above 5 up to day 15. Each bulk clonotype received a CD4 or CD8 identity based on whether the sequenced CD4 or CD8 repertoire contained that clonotype at higher abundance. In-frame beta chains were kept once TCRdb had trimmed the public reads at Q25 with fastp and called clones with MiXCR. A single entry per CDR3 protein holds the most common genes and DNA from its merged rows. TCRdb, rather than the study authors, made the V and J calls. The table for this sample lists some 560,000 distinct CDR3 sequences; roughly a sixth of them were counted only once. Clones ranked in the top ten supply around 15% of the sample.

Looking up the germline V gene (reference sequence) yields CDR1 LNHDA and CDR2 SQIVND. The CDR3 contains 14 residues, cysteine and phenylalanine counted. Only the CDR3 portion is preserved as DNA: 42 bases, with reading frame beginning at the first base. V was cut back by 2 bases and J by 1 base, leaving a gap of 8 bases between them. Interpreted using the paper, the treatment or condition label stands for: live attenuated yellow fever vaccine strain. Two biological replicates of bulk PBMCs were collected at each blood-draw timepoint. PBMCs were isolated from peripheral blood using a standard Ficoll-Paque protocol. TriZol was used to extract RNA from bulk PBMCs, from CD4 and CD8 fractions, and from dextramer-positive and dextramer-negative fractions. This clonotype was seen more than once but under ten times. No antigen is known for it. No base qualities exist here, and no much larger clone lies one base off it.

Recombination connected TRBV19 to TRBJ1-1, with the D gene uncertain. The sequence derives from a man aged 18 to 29 who received the YFV17D yellow fever vaccine. Sample: PBMCs, taken 5 days after the first yellow fever vaccination. The CDR3 region reads CASSITPANTEAFF. The DNA is as follows: TGTGCCAGTAGTATAACACCGGCGAACACTGAAGCTTTCTTT. With all but the CDR3 taken from the reference TRBV19 and TRBJ1-1 genes, the full variable domain is: DGGITQSPKYLFRKEGQNVTLSCEQNLNHDAMYWYRQDPGQGLRLIYYSQIVNDFQKGDIAEGYSVSREKKESFPLTVTSAQKNPTAFYLCASSITPANTEAFFGQGTRLTVV.